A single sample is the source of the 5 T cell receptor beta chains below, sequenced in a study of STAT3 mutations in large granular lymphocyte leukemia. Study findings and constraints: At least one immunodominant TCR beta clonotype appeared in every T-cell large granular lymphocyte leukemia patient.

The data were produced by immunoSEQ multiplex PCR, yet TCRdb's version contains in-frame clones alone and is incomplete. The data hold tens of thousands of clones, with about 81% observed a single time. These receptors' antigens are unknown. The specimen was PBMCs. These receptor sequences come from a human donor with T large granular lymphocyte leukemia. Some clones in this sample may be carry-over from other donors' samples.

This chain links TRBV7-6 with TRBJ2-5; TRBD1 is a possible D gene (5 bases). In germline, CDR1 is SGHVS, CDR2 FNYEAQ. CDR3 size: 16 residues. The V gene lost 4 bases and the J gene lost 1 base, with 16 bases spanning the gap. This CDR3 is CASSSRHTGTQETQYF. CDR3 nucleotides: TGTGCCAGCAGCTCCCGACACACAGGAACCCAAGAGACCCAGTACTTC. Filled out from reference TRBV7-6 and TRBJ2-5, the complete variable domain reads GAGVSQSPRYKVTKRGQDVALRCDPISGHVSLYWYRQALGQGPEFLTYFNYEAQQDKSGLPNDRFSAERPEGSISTLTIQRTEQRDSAMYRCASSSRHTGTQETQYFGPGTRLLVL.

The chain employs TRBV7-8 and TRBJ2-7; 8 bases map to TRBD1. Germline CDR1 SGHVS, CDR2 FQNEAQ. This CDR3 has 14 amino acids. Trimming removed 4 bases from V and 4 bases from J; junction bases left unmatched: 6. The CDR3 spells CASSSDRGGYEQYF. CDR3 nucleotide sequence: TGTGCCAGCAGCTCCGACAGGGGTGGGTACGAGCAGTACTTC.

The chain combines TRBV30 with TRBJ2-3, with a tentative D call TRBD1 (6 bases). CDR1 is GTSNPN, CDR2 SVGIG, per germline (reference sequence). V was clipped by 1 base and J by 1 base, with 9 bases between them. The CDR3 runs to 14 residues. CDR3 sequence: CAWSGAGGTDTQYF. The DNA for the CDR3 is TGTGCCTGGAGTGGGGCAGGGGGCACAGATACGCAGTATTTT.

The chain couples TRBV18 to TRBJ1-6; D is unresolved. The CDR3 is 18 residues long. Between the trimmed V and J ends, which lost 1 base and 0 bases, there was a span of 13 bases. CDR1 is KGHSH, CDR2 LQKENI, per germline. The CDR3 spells CASSPLGQQPSYNSPLHF. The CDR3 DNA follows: TGTGCCAGCTCACCACTCGGGCAGCAGCCCTCCTATAATTCACCCCTCCACTTT.

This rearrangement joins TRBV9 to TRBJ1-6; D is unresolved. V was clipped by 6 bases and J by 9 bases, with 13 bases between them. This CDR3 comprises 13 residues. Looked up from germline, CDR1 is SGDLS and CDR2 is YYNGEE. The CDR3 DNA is TGTGCCAGCACCCCAGACGGGTTTTCACCCCTCCACTTT. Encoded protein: CASTPDGFSPLHF.